This T cell receptor (beta chain) came from a study of CD8 T cells in Susac syndrome. Study-level background: Within the sequenced Susac syndrome patient group, over five exhibited active disease and about eight were in remission.

It was with random hexamers that 0.5 to 1 ug RNA was reverse transcribed. One entry per CDR3 protein, called by TCRdb with MiXCR from the immunoSEQ multiplex PCR reads. Here the sample spans about 140,000 distinct CDR3 sequences, approximately 95% being singletons. V was cut by 3 bases and J by 3 bases, with 9 bases left in between. The germline CDR1 and CDR2 sequences are LNHDA and SQIVND (reference sequence). The CDR3 covers 14 residues. Note on this clonotype: Its target is not known.

Study results and limitations: In total CD8+ repertoires, roughly 17 Susac-specific public clones were detected, and CD8+ TEMRA repertoires contained several.

This receptor was obtained from a human donor with Susac syndrome. The specimen sequenced was CD8+ T cells from PBMCs. The chain joins TRBV19 to TRBJ1-5; D unclear. The CDR3 DNA reads as TGTGCCAGTAGTATTGACGGCCTCAATCAGCCCCAGCATTTT. Its translation is CASSIDGLNQPQHF.